These 28 T cell receptor beta chains came from one sample sequenced in a study of blood T cells in healthy people across ages. Sample-barcoded 5' priming and a J-beta primer mix drove a second PCR of 7 to 11 cycles. TCRdb re-derived calls from the 5' RACE reads in MiXCR, one entry per CDR3 protein. The table has about 1.4 million distinct CDR3 sequences, approximately 63% seen once. Sequenced material: blood. The receptors come from a man aged 18 to 29 in good health.

This chain joins TRBV11-2 and TRBJ2-5, with TRBD2 matching over 13 bases. V was pared by 5 bases and J by 1 base, with 7 bases of the junction left unmatched. Germline CDR1 reads SGHAT; CDR2 reads FQNNGV. The CDR3 runs to 17 residues. CDR3 protein: CASSPGLAGAPQETQYF. The CDR3 DNA is TGTGCCAGCAGCCCCGGACTAGCGGGAGCACCCCAAGAGACCCAGTACTTC.

This sequence joins TRBV4-2 and TRBJ1-2; D not resolved. V dropped 0 bases and J dropped 8 bases, with 19 bases sitting between them. This CDR3 is 16 amino acids long. Germline V gene sequence: CDR1 LGHNA, CDR2 YNFKEQ. The CDR3 DNA follows: TGTGCCAGCAGCCAAGATGCCGGGCGGATTGCTCACGGCTACACCTTC. It yields the protein CASSQDAGRIAHGYTF.

J is TRBJ2-1 and V is TRBV5-1; D is unresolved. V lost 6 bases, J lost 6 bases, and 7 bases lay in between. Germline-derived CDR1 and CDR2 are SGHRS and YFSETQ. The CDR3 contains 11 residues. CDR3 DNA: TGCGCCAGCATGTTTTCCAATGAGCAGTTCTTC. Its protein product is CASMFSNEQFF.

In this sample, this clonotype turned up a few times. V usage is TRBV4-2 and J usage is TRBJ2-4; TRBD2 agrees at 8 bases. The CDR3 runs 19 residues. CDR1 is LGHNA, CDR2 YNFKEQ, per germline. The V segment lost 3 bases and the J segment 7 bases; nucleotides outside the gene matches: 20. CDR3 sequence: CASSHPPGGTSGPGNIQYF. The DNA of the CDR3 is TGTGCCAGCAGCCATCCTCCGGGGGGAACTAGCGGCCCGGGTAACATTCAGTACTTC.

The rearrangement links TRBV7-9 to TRBJ2-1, with D tentatively TRBD2 (7 bases). The germline CDR1 and CDR2 sequences are SEHNR and FQNEAQ (reference sequence). Trimming cost V 4 bases and J 9 bases, with 16 bases left between them. This CDR3 is built from 14 residues. The CDR3, as DNA: TGTGCCAGCAGCTATGTGGGGGGGCTGCGTGAGCAGTTCTTC. Its protein is CASSYVGGLREQFF.

V usage is TRBV6-5 and J usage is TRBJ2-1; TRBD1 is a possible D gene (5 bases). CDR3 length equals 15 residues. Trimming cost V 5 bases and J 4 bases, with 15 bases left between them. Per the germline V gene, CDR1 is MNHEY and CDR2 is SVGAGI. The CDR3 spells CASSSDDRTYNEQFF. CDR3 coding DNA: TGTGCCAGCAGTAGTGATGACAGAACGTACAATGAGCAGTTCTTC.

V gene TRBV4-1 combines with J gene TRBJ2-7; 7 positions agree with TRBD2. With V trimmed by 1 base and J by 6 bases, 6 bases remained unmatched. Germline lookup yields CDR1 MGHRA and CDR2 YSYEKL. CDR3 length: 14 residues. The CDR3 DNA reads as TGCGCCAGCAGCCAAGGAGCGGGGATGGTCGAGCAGTACTTC. Translating it yields CASSQGAGMVEQYF.

This clonotype was counted only a few times. The chain combines TRBV6-1 with TRBJ2-1; maybe TRBD2 (6 bases). The germline V gene encodes CDR1 MNHNS and CDR2 SASEGT. The germline V and J ends were trimmed by 3 bases and 0 bases, with 9 bases remaining between them. The length of the CDR3 is 15 residues. CDR3 in DNA: TGTGCCAGCAGTGATGCGGGGAGCTCCTACAATGAGCAGTTCTTC. Translating gives CASSDAGSSYNEQFF.

V is TRBV6-2 or TRBV6-3 and J is TRBJ2-7; 15 bases line up with TRBD2. With the DNA end fitting TRBJ2-5 better, the J assignment may be wrong. The CDR3 loop spans 15 amino acids. Germline V CDR1 and CDR2: MNHEY, SVGEGT. CDR3 coding DNA: TGTGCCAGCAGTGGGACTAGCGGGGGGTTCGAGACCCAGTACTTC. Its translation is CASSGTSGGFETQYF.

The chain is built from TRBV13 and TRBJ1-1; D not resolved. Per germline, CDR1 PRHDT and CDR2 FYEKMQ (reference sequence). Trimming took off 8 bases at V and 0 bases at J, with 13 bases between the two ends. This CDR3 region has 14 residues. For the CDR3, the DNA is TGTGCCAGCCTTAGTACAGCTATGAACACTGAAGCTTTCTTT. This translates into CASLSTAMNTEAFF. Supplemented by reference TRBV13 and TRBJ1-1, the full variable domain reads AAGVIQSPRHLIKEKRETATLKCYPIPRHDTVYWYQQGPGQDPQFLISFYEKMQSDKGSIPDRFSAQQFSDYHSELNMSSLELGDSALYFCASLSTAMNTEAFFGQGTRLTVV.

V is TRBV6-1 and J is TRBJ1-2; no definite D call. This CDR3 has 12 amino acids. V was clipped by 8 bases and J by 8 bases, with 15 bases between them. Germline V gene lookup returns CDR1 MNHNS and CDR2 SASEGT. The CDR3, as DNA: TGTGCCAGCCAAGGACCACGTGGGGGCTACACCTTC. Its protein is CASQGPRGGYTF.

The rearrangement joins TRBV29-1 to TRBJ1-1, with TRBD1 as a possible D gene (5 bases). Trimming shortened V by 6 bases and J by 0 bases, and 14 bases separated the two germline ends. Germline CDR1 SQVTM, CDR2 ANQGSEA. The CDR3 covers 14 residues. The CDR3 loop reads CSVEPGLLNTEAFF. The CDR3 coding sequence is TGCAGCGTGGAACCGGGACTGCTGAACACTGAAGCTTTCTTT. Looking up the rest from reference TRBV29-1 and TRBJ1-1 gives the full variable domain: SAVISQKPSRDICQRGTSLTIQCQVDSQVTMMFWYRQQPGQSLTLIATANQGSEATYESGFVIDKFPISRPNLTFSTLTVSNMSPEDSSIYLCSVEPGLLNTEAFFGQGTRLTVV.

The chain employs TRBV7-6 and TRBJ2-1; 7 bases agree with TRBD1. In germline, CDR1 is SGHVS, CDR2 FNYEAQ. The CDR3 runs to 17 residues. J lost 3 bases, V lost 5 bases, and 13 bases had no gene match. The chain's CDR3 is CASSLGFDRDIYNEQFF. DNA of the CDR3: TGTGCCAGCAGCCTAGGGTTCGACAGGGACATCTACAATGAGCAGTTCTTC.

The V call is TRBV5-1, the J call TRBJ1-2, with D hard to call. This CDR3 spans 14 amino acids. V was shortened by 1 base and J by 4 bases, with 11 bases between the two germline ends. Per germline, CDR1 SGHRS and CDR2 YFSETQ. CDR3 bases: TGCGCCAGCAGCTTGAGGCAGGACCGCTATGGCTACACCTTC. Residues: CASSLRQDRYGYTF.

A few counts support this clonotype. This sequence joins TRBV4-2 and TRBJ1-1; 7 bases match TRBD1. The germline gives CDR1 LGHNA, CDR2 YNFKEQ. Trimming removed 2 bases from V and 11 bases from J; junction bases left unmatched: 14. This CDR3 contains 15 residues. In DNA, the CDR3 is TGTGCCAGCAGCCAACCGGGACAGACCAAGAAGGTGGCTTTCTTT. Translating it yields CASSQPGQTKKVAFF.

The V and J genes are TRBV6-2 or TRBV6-3 and TRBJ2-6; 7 nucleotides line up with TRBD1. V gave up 9 bases and J gave up 4 bases; unmatched junction bases: 18. The germline CDR1 and CDR2 sequences are MNHEY and SVGEGT. This CDR3 has 18 amino acids. The DNA of the CDR3 is TGTGCCAGTAGCACAGATTATGCTTGGGGACAGGGGGCCAACGTCCTGACTTTC. This codes for CASSTDYAWGQGANVLTF.

This chain joins TRBV2 and TRBJ2-2; D could derive from TRBD1 or TRBD2 (5 bases each). The ends were cut back, 3 bases at V and 0 bases at J, with 11 bases in the middle. CDR1 and CDR2 (germline): SNHLY, FYNNEI. The CDR3 runs 16 residues. In DNA form, the CDR3 reads TGTGCCAGCAGTGATTCGGGGCTGCCGAACACCGGGGAGCTGTTTTTT. Translating gives CASSDSGLPNTGELFF.

To note about this clonotype: At one of its ends the junction is not consistent with the germline gene, which may arise from a read error. The chain joins TRBV12-3 or TRBV12-4 to TRBJ2-4; either TRBD1 or TRBD2 may fit D (6 bases each). The J call is doubtful: the DNA matches TRBJ2-5 better. This CDR3 region has 15 residues. The CDR3 nucleotides are TGTGACAGCCGTGGGGGGCAGACCTTCCAAGAGACCCAGTACTTC. Translation gives CDSRGGQTFQETQYF.

CDR3 DNA sequence: TGTGCCAGCAGGACAACGAGGGAGCAGTACTTC. Its protein product is CASRTTREQYF. This chain joins TRBV6-2 or TRBV6-3 and TRBJ2-7, with unresolved D. The CDR3 consists of 11 residues. CDR1 and CDR2 from the germline V gene are MNHEY and SVGEGT. The V gene lost 6 bases and the J gene lost 7 bases, with 10 bases spanning the gap.

The rearrangement joins TRBV12-3 or TRBV12-4 to TRBJ2-7; D possibly corresponds to TRBD2 (5 bases). V was pared by 5 bases and J by 0 bases, with 8 bases between. The CDR3 is 13 amino acids. Written as DNA, the CDR3 is TGTGCCAGCAGTACAGCGGTCTCCTACGAGCAGTACTTC. Translation: CASSTAVSYEQYF.

This clonotype was seen only once. The chain employs TRBV27 and TRBJ1-1, with 7 bases matching TRBD1. With V trimmed by 2 bases and J by 3 bases, 6 bases remained unmatched. CDR3 size: 15 residues. Germline CDR1 MNHEY, CDR2 SMNVEV (reference sequence). The CDR3 DNA is TGTGCCAGCAGTTTAACTCAGGGGGGGTACACTGAAGCTTTCTTT. Translating gives CASSLTQGGYTEAFF.

This rearrangement joins TRBV20-1 to TRBJ1-1; 7 bases map to TRBD1. Trimming took 6 bases from V and 4 from J; bases not matched to a gene: 5. Germline V gene data show CDR1 as DFQATT and CDR2 as SNEGSKA (reference sequence). CDR3 length equals 12 residues. The CDR3 DNA reads as TGCAGTGCAGACAGGGATACCACTGAAGCTTTCTTT. Translation gives CSADRDTTEAFF.

A few counts support this clonotype. The CDR3 loop reads CAISPQGSGYTF. CDR3 DNA: TGTGCCATCAGCCCCCAGGGATCTGGCTACACCTTC. V usage is TRBV10-3 and J usage is TRBJ1-2; perhaps TRBD1 as D (5 bases). Trimming removed 6 bases at V and 7 bases at J, with 12 bases between. The CDR3 has 12 amino acids. Germline V CDR1 and CDR2: ENHRY, SYGVKD.

V usage is TRBV9 and J usage is TRBJ2-1; D is unclear. Germline values: CDR1 SGDLS, CDR2 YYNGEE. This CDR3 comprises 15 residues. V lost 4 bases and J lost 10, with 21 bases in between. CDR3 bases: TGTGCCAGCAGCCTCTCCGGAGCCCCCTCCTACGAGCAGTTCTTC. Its translation is CASSLSGAPSYEQFF.

The chain joins TRBV6-6 to TRBJ2-7, with TRBD2 matching 8 bases. V dropped 8 bases and J dropped 1; count of bases not matched to a gene: 13. This CDR3 is 16 amino acids long. CDR1 is MNHNY and CDR2 is SVGAGI in the germline V gene (reference sequence). The CDR3 loop is CASWQRGTGKSYEQYF. The CDR3 coding sequence is TGTGCCAGCTGGCAGCGGGGGACCGGGAAATCCTACGAGCAGTACTTC.

The chain carries TRBV11-2 and TRBJ2-3, with D tentatively TRBD2 (7 bases). Looked up from germline, CDR1 is SGHAT and CDR2 is FQNNGV. The CDR3 is made up of 15 amino acids. Trimming left V 4 bases short and J 2 bases short, with 13 bases between. The CDR3 coding sequence is TGTGCCAGCAGCTCTAGGGGGGGCTTCACAGATACGCAGTATTTT. This translates into CASSSRGGFTDTQYF.

V usage is TRBV18 and J usage is TRBJ2-7; a possible D gene is TRBD2 (6 bases). Germline V gives CDR1 KGHSH, CDR2 LQKENI. The CDR3 totals 16 residues. Trimming left V 2 bases short and J 1 base short, with 15 bases between. CDR3 coding DNA: TGTGCCAGCTCACCAAGCGGGTTCGAGGTGTCCTACGAGCAGTACTTC. It translates to CASSPSGFEVSYEQYF.

There are a few counts of this clonotype. V and J are TRBV29-1 and TRBJ1-2; tentative D call: TRBD1 (5 bases). V was shortened by 2 bases and J by 3 bases, with 16 bases between the two germline ends. Germline CDR1 and CDR2: SQVTM and ANQGSEA. The CDR3 contains 15 residues. The CDR3 region has the DNA TGCAGCGTTGAATGGGCAGGGAGTGAGGACTATGGCTACACCTTC. This sequence encodes CSVEWAGSEDYGYTF.